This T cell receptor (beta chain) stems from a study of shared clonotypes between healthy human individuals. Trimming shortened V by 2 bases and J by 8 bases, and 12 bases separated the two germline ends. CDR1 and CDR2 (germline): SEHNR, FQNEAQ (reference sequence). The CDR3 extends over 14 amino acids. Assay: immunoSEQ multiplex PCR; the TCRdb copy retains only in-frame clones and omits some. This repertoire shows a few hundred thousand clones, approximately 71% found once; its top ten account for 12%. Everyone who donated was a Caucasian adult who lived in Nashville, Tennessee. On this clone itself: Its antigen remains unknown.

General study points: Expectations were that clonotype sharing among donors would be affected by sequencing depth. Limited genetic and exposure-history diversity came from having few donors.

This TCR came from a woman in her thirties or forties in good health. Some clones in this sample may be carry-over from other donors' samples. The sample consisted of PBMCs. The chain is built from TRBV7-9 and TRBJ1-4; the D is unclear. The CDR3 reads CASSLLGSDEKLFF. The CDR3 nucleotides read TGTGCCAGCAGCTTATTAGGAAGTGACGAAAAACTGTTTTTT.